These 27 T cell receptor beta chains were all obtained from the same sample, sequenced in a study of T cells in Graves' hyperthyroidism and ophthalmopathy. Amplified regions were TCR beta CDR3 sequences from RNA transcripts. The HTBI set primed first-round TCR CDR3 RT-PCR. Using its own MiXCR run on the multiplex PCR reads, TCRdb lists one record per CDR3 protein. The profile covers hundreds of thousands of distinct CDR3 sequences, with about 20% appearing a single time and 40% to 50% taken by the ten largest. Material: blood. The receptors here all came from a man aged 35-49 years with Graves' ophthalmopathy.

This clonotype showed up many times. The rearrangement joins TRBV30 to TRBJ1-6, with D unresolved. CDR1 is GTSNPN, CDR2 SVGIG, per germline (reference sequence). Deletions cut 0 bases from V and 0 bases from J, with 3 bases between. The CDR3 spans 14 residues. Here the CDR3 reads CAWSVPSYNSPLHF. The CDR3 bases are TGTGCCTGGAGTGTTCCCTCCTATAATTCACCCCTCCACTTT.

This clonotype was observed a handful of times. The chain has TRBV24-1 and TRBJ2-7, with 9 bases fitting TRBD2. This CDR3 is 18 amino acids long. Germline CDR1 and CDR2: KGHDR and SFDVKD. Unmatched junction bases numbered 20, after V lost 8 bases and J lost 4 bases. The CDR3 sequence is CATKWGRAPGLARYEQYF. In DNA form, the CDR3 reads TGTGCCACCAAATGGGGGAGGGCCCCGGGACTAGCTAGGTACGAGCAGTACTTC.

A few counts support this clonotype. V gene TRBV29-1 combines with J gene TRBJ2-1; 9 nucleotides line up with TRBD2. Germline assignment: CDR1 SQVTM and CDR2 ANQGSEA. The CDR3 length is 14 residues. The junction had 9 bases not matched to a gene; V was cut back by 2 bases and J by 10 bases. The CDR3 coding sequence is TGCAGCGTTGAAAGAGGGGGAGGGACTAGCGAGCAGTTCTTC. Amino acid sequence: CSVERGGGTSEQFF.

V is TRBV6-1 and J is TRBJ2-1; D uncertain. The CDR3 is 11 amino acids. Germline-derived CDR1 and CDR2 are MNHNS and SASEGT. The ends were cut back, 7 bases at V and 8 bases at J, with 9 bases in the middle. CDR3 amino acids: CASTHVDEQFF. CDR3 DNA: TGTGCCAGCACCCACGTGGATGAGCAGTTCTTC.

This clonotype was recorded many times. V is TRBV3-1 and J is TRBJ1-2; 9 bases match TRBD1. Germline V gene lookup returns CDR1 LGHDT and CDR2 YNNKEL (reference sequence). Unmatched junction bases numbered 13, after V lost 4 bases and J lost 7 bases. The CDR3 runs to 16 residues. The CDR3 protein is CASSRPGTGNRRGYTF. CDR3 coding DNA: TGTGCCAGCAGCCGGCCCGGGACAGGGAATCGACGTGGCTACACCTTC.

The chain has TRBV29-1 and TRBJ2-7, with TRBD2 as a possible D gene (5 bases). Trimming left V 7 bases short and J 3 bases short, with 22 bases between. CDR1 is SQVTM, CDR2 ANQGSEA, per germline. The CDR3 spans 15 residues. CDR3 nucleotide sequence: TGCAGCGCTCTGGCGGCCCCGGGAACCCACTACGAGCAGTACTTC. This translates into CSALAAPGTHYEQYF.

This clonotype was seen a handful of times. The J gene is TRBJ2-2, the V gene TRBV6-1; possible D gene TRBD1, 5 bases. V lost 6 bases and J 6 bases, leaving 20 bases between the germline ends. Germline lookup yields CDR1 MNHNS and CDR2 SASEGT. This CDR3 spans 16 amino acids. The CDR3 protein is CASRLLQGSSAGELFF. As DNA, the CDR3 is TGTGCCAGCAGGCTTCTCCAGGGATCTTCGGCCGGGGAGCTGTTTTTT.

This clonotype was counted only a few times. The chain has TRBV3-1 and TRBJ2-7; D not resolved. Germline lookup yields CDR1 LGHDT and CDR2 YNNKEL (reference sequence). V was clipped by 1 base and J by 5 bases, with 6 bases between them. The CDR3 contains 12 residues. The CDR3 loop is CASSQVGHEQYF. CDR3 DNA sequence: TGTGCCAGCAGCCAAGTTGGCCACGAGCAGTACTTC.

The sample holds a few counts of this clonotype. The gene calls are TRBV28 and TRBJ1-1; D unclear. Looked up from germline, CDR1 is MDHEN and CDR2 is SYDVKM. The V end lost 5 bases, the J end lost 11 bases, and 15 bases lay between the germline ends. The CDR3 is made up of 12 amino acids. CDR3 sequence (DNA): TGTGCCAGCAGTCTCCTTGGGGATGGGGCTTTCTTT. Its protein is CASSLLGDGAFF. The whole variable domain, remainder taken from reference TRBV28 and TRBJ1-1, is DVKVTQSSRYLVKRTGEKVFLECVQDMDHENMFWYRQDPGLGLRLIYFSYDVKMKEKGDIPEGYSVSREKKERFSLILESASTNQTSMYLCASSLLGDGAFFGQGTRLTVV.

This chain joins TRBV20-1 and TRBJ1-5, with TRBD1 identical over 8 bases. Germline CDR1 reads DFQATT; CDR2 reads SNEGSKA (reference sequence). Unmatched junction bases numbered 5, after V lost 6 bases and J lost 1 base. The CDR3 sequence is 14 residues long. CDR3 coding DNA: TGCAGTGCCAGGACAGGGTCCAGCAATCAGCCCCAGCATTTT. Encoded protein: CSARTGSSNQPQHF.

The chain joins TRBV15 to TRBJ2-3; D unresolved. Germline V CDR1 and CDR2: LNHNV, YYDKDF (reference sequence). With 3 bases removed from V and 3 bases from J, the gap between germline ends came to 7 bases. This CDR3 region has 13 residues. The CDR3 region is CATSSPDTDTQYF. In DNA form, the CDR3 reads TGTGCCACCAGCAGCCCGGATACAGATACGCAGTATTTT.

This chain links TRBV28 with TRBJ1-6; 8 nucleotides agree with TRBD1. Germline CDR1 and CDR2: MDHEN and SYDVKM. The J segment lost 9 bases and the V segment lost 6 bases, leaving 7 bases of the junction unmatched. The CDR3 runs to 14 residues. The CDR3 nucleotides read TGTGCCAGCAGCTGGACAGGGAGTATTTCACCCCTCCACTTT. This translates into CASSWTGSISPLHF. Variable domain in full (rest from reference TRBV28 and TRBJ1-6): DVKVTQSSRYLVKRTGEKVFLECVQDMDHENMFWYRQDPGLGLRLIYFSYDVKMKEKGDIPEGYSVSREKKERFSLILESASTNQTSMYLCASSWTGSISPLHFGNGTRLTVT.

This clonotype turned up a few times. The J gene is TRBJ2-1, the V gene TRBV29-1; 7 bases are shared with TRBD2. Germline V CDR1 and CDR2: SQVTM, ANQGSEA. V gave up 0 bases and J gave up 6 bases; unmatched junction bases: 11. This CDR3 has 16 amino acids. The CDR3 sequence: CSVEEMGQGGVNEQFF. The CDR3, as DNA: TGCAGCGTTGAAGAGATGGGGCAGGGAGGGGTCAATGAGCAGTTCTTC.

This clonotype has a handful of counts. V is TRBV9 and J is TRBJ1-2, with D possibly TRBD1 on 6 matching bases. The CDR3 extends over 14 amino acids. V lost 0 bases and J 2 bases, leaving 8 bases between the germline ends. CDR1 SGDLS and CDR2 YYNGEE come from the germline V gene. The chain's CDR3 is CASSVATGNYGYTF. The CDR3, as DNA: TGTGCCAGCAGCGTAGCAACAGGGAACTATGGCTACACCTTC.

This clonotype was seen many times. This chain connects TRBV20-1 to TRBJ1-2; 8 bases agree with TRBD1. Germline loops: CDR1 DFQATT, CDR2 SNEGSKA (reference sequence). The CDR3 totals 13 residues. J lost 4 bases, V lost 2 bases, and 3 bases had no gene match. CDR3 in DNA: TGCAGTGCTAGATACGACAGGGGCTATGGCTACACCTTC. Residues: CSARYDRGYGYTF.

The chain has TRBV7-9 and TRBJ2-5, with 9 nucleotides matching TRBD2. CDR3 length equals 19 residues. J lost 2 bases, V lost 4 bases, and 17 bases had no gene match. The germline CDR1 and CDR2 sequences are SEHNR and FQNEAQ (reference sequence). CDR3 sequence: CASSSVGLLAGREQETQYF. CDR3 sequence (DNA): TGTGCCAGCAGCTCTGTAGGGCTGCTAGCGGGGAGAGAACAAGAGACCCAGTACTTC.

This clonotype has only a few counts. This chain joins TRBV3-1 and TRBJ1-1; TRBD1 is a possible D gene (6 bases). CDR1 is LGHDT and CDR2 is YNNKEL in the germline V gene (reference sequence). V was pared by 3 bases and J by 2 bases, with 16 bases between. The length of the CDR3 is 16 residues. CDR3 DNA sequence: TGTGCCAGCAGCCAGCCTAAGGCCGGGGGCAACACTGAAGCTTTCTTT. Protein: CASSQPKAGGNTEAFF.

In this sample, this clonotype turned up a few times. V usage is TRBV20-1 and J usage is TRBJ1-1; a weak D match, TRBD1 (6 bases). Trimming stripped 2 bases from V and 5 bases from J, with 15 bases between. Germline lookup yields CDR1 DFQATT and CDR2 SNEGSKA (reference sequence). The CDR3 contains 14 residues. The CDR3: CSARMGGGATEAFF. For the CDR3, the DNA is TGCAGTGCTAGAATGGGGGGGGGGGCAACTGAAGCTTTCTTT.

The chain employs TRBV2 and TRBJ2-2; the D gene could be TRBD1 or TRBD2 (5 bases each). Trimming removed 2 bases at V and 7 bases at J, with 11 bases between. The CDR3 totals 14 residues. The germline gives CDR1 SNHLY, CDR2 FYNNEI. CDR3: CASSENPRGGELFF. CDR3 DNA sequence: TGTGCCAGCAGTGAAAACCCGAGGGGCGGGGAGCTGTTTTTT.

This clonotype occurred a few times. The genes are TRBV28 and TRBJ2-7; D may be TRBD1 or TRBD2 (5 bases each). Germline V CDR1 and CDR2: MDHEN, SYDVKM. The CDR3 extends over 11 amino acids. V dropped 5 bases and J dropped 7 bases, with 9 bases sitting between them. CDR3 in amino acids: CASSEGQEQYF. In DNA, the CDR3 is TGTGCCAGCAGTGAGGGGCAGGAGCAGTACTTC.

The chain uses TRBV4-1 and TRBJ2-5, with 12 bases fitting TRBD2. This CDR3 contains 20 residues. V lost 0 bases and J lost 3; bases outside the gene matches: 14. CDR1 and CDR2 (germline): MGHRA, YSYEKL. CDR3 residues: CASSQDPVRRLAGAEETQYF. CDR3 sequence (DNA): TGCGCCAGCAGCCAAGATCCAGTCCGGCGACTAGCGGGGGCCGAAGAGACCCAGTACTTC.

This clonotype was counted between two and nine times. This chain uses TRBV2 with TRBJ2-5; TRBD1 is a possible D gene (6 bases). This CDR3 spans 14 amino acids. The V gene's germline CDR1 is SNHLY and CDR2 FYNNEI. The V end was cut by 0 bases, the J end by 9 bases, with 14 bases between. CDR3 nucleotides: TGTGCCAGCAGTGAAGCGCACCCAAGGGGGTCCCAGTACTTC. Translating gives CASSEAHPRGSQYF.

The chain has TRBV30 and TRBJ2-7, with TRBD2 matching 12 bases. V dropped 3 bases and J dropped 4; count of bases not matched to a gene: 4. CDR1 and CDR2 from the germline V gene are GTSNPN and SVGIG (reference sequence). CDR3 length: 14 amino acids. CDR3 loop: CAWRRLAGEYEQYF. CDR3 coding DNA: TGTGCCTGGAGACGACTAGCGGGAGAGTACGAGCAGTACTTC.

This clonotype came up a few times. The chain joins TRBV20-1 to TRBJ2-1; 12 nucleotides line up with TRBD2. In germline, CDR1 is DFQATT, CDR2 SNEGSKA (reference sequence). The CDR3 is made up of 15 amino acids. V gave up 3 bases and J gave up 7 bases; unmatched junction bases: 7. The CDR3 DNA is TGCAGTGCTAGTGGCCTAGCGGGGGGGCGAAATGAGCAGTTCTTC. Residues: CSASGLAGGRNEQFF.

This clonotype was picked up many times. The genes are TRBV2 and TRBJ1-4; TRBD1 might be the D (5 bases). Trimming took 8 bases from V and 7 from J, leaving 17 bases between them. This CDR3 comprises 14 residues. The germline gives CDR1 SNHLY, CDR2 FYNNEI. The CDR3 DNA reads as TGTGCCAGCTCACCCCGGGGGATTGCTGAAAAACTGTTTTTT. Protein sequence: CASSPRGIAEKLFF. The whole variable domain, remainder taken from reference TRBV2 and TRBJ1-4, is EPEVTQTPSHQVTQMGQEVILRCVPISNHLYFYWYRQILGQKVEFLVSFYNNEISEKSEIFDDQFSVERPDGSNFTLKIRSTKLEDSAMYFCASSPRGIAEKLFFGSGTQLSVL.

This clonotype was observed a few times. The chain couples TRBV19 to TRBJ2-5, with D maybe TRBD2 (5 bases). The CDR3 extends over 15 amino acids. The germline V gene encodes CDR1 LNHDA and CDR2 SQIVND (reference sequence). Trimming took 1 base from V and 1 from J, leaving 10 bases between them. The CDR3 DNA reads TGTGCCAGTAGTATAGGAGGGCAGGTCCAAGAGACCCAGTACTTC. Translated: CASSIGGQVQETQYF. Based on the CDR3 plus reference TRBV19 and TRBJ2-5, the full variable domain is DGGITQSPKYLFRKEGQNVTLSCEQNLNHDAMYWYRQDPGQGLRLIYYSQIVNDFQKGDIAEGYSVSREKKESFPLTVTSAQKNPTAFYLCASSIGGQVQETQYFGPGTRLLVL.

This sequence joins TRBV7-2 and TRBJ2-1; the D is unclear. The CDR3 covers 17 residues. The germline CDR1 and CDR2 sequences are SGHTA and FQGNSA. The V end lost 4 bases, the J end lost 6 bases, and 22 bases lay between the germline ends. DNA of the CDR3: TGTGCCAGCAGCTCCCCCCCCGATGGCAGTTCGGGCAATGAGCAGTTCTTC. Its translation: CASSSPPDGSSGNEQFF. The full variable domain, in which reference TRBV7-2 and TRBJ2-1 provide the parts outside the CDR3, is GAGVSQSPSNKVTEKGKDVELRCDPISGHTALYWYRQSLGQGLEFLIYFQGNSAPDKSGLPSDRFSAERTGGSVSTLTIQRTQQEDSAVYLCASSSPPDGSSGNEQFFGPGTRLTVL.